This TCR beta chain stems from a study of T cells after yellow fever vaccination. CDR3 length equals 16 residues. Germline CDR1 SGHTA, CDR2 FQGNSA. V lost 1 base and J 3 bases, leaving 15 bases between the germline ends. Conversion of TCR transcripts into cDNA relied on 5'RACE template switching, which added a universal primer site and UMIs. TCRdb fed the 5' RACE reads into MiXCR, producing one record per CDR3 protein. The data contain a few hundred thousand distinct CDR3 sequences, about an eighth of them singletons. This clonotype was recorded a few times. Antigen unknown. Overall study findings and caveats: Clonotypes found in both CD4 and CD8 compartments made up a small share. Bulk-population clonotypes that are abundant could appear as contaminants in FACS-sorted repertoires. Booster samples showed a return of most primary-vaccination clones (under 97% CD4, approximately 90% CD8).

Sequences were derived from CD4+ T cells sorted from PBMCs, sampled 15 days after the yellow fever booster vaccination. The J gene is TRBJ2-5, the V gene TRBV7-2, with unresolved D. The clonotype comes from a man aged 18-30 years who received the YFV17D yellow fever vaccine. The CDR3 loop reads CASSLGTLGSEETQYF. The DNA for the CDR3 is TGTGCCAGCAGCTTAGGCACGCTTGGCAGCGAAGAGACCCAGTACTTC.